The rows below give T cell receptor beta chains drawn from one sample of a study of CD8 T cells in Susac syndrome. MiXCR was run by TCRdb on the immunoSEQ multiplex PCR reads, yielding one entry per CDR3 protein. The sample contains 150,000 to 200,000 distinct CDR3 sequences, approximately 94% of which appear only once. Sequences were obtained from CD4+ T cells from PBMCs. These receptors came from a human donor with multiple sclerosis. The CDR3 runs from the conserved cysteine through the conserved F or W. D genes are given only for firm matches. Part of the rows lack a size; the others show once, few, many or a class for expanded clones.

TRBJ2-2 TRBD2 NA TRBV3-1 TGTGCCAGCAGCCAAGGGCTAGCGGGAGGCCCGAACACCGGGGAGCTGTTTTTT CASSQGLAGGPNTGELFF
TRBJ2-1 NA NA TRBV30 TGTGCCTGGAGTGTAGGGAGTAATGAGCAGTTCTTC CAWSVGSNEQFF
TRBJ2-3 TRBD1 NA TRBV7-2 TGTGCCAGCAGCTTAGACTCAGGCCAGGGGGCAGATACGCAGTATTTT CASSLDSGQGADTQYF
TRBJ1-5 NA NA TRBV7-2 TGTGCCAGCAGCCAAACACTGGACCTTCTCAATCAGCCCCAGCATTTT CASSQTLDLLNQPQHF
TRBJ2-7 NA NA TRBV21-1 TGTGCCAGCAGCAATCTCGGAAGGAACTTC CASSNLGRNF
TRBJ2-1 TRBD2 NA TRBV29-1 TGCAGCGTCCAGCCGGGACTAGGTAACCTCGGGCAGTTCTTC CSVQPGLGNLGQFF
TRBJ2-7 NA NA TRBV27 TGTGCCAGCAGGCTACTAGCTACTTCTCTCACCGAGCAGTACTTC CASRLLATSLTEQYF
TRBJ1-5 NA NA TRBV12-3/TRBV12-4 TGTGCCAGCAGTGCCCCCGGAGGGTACGTCGATCAGCCCCAGCATTTT CASSAPGGYVDQPQHF
TRBJ2-1 TRBD2 NA TRBV20-1 TGCAGTGCACTGGCGGGAGGGCCTGACAATGAGCAGTTCTTC CSALAGGPDNEQFF
TRBJ2-2 NA NA TRBV5-4 TGTGCCAGCAGCACGCCCGGAGGGGACGGGGAGCTGTTTTTT CASSTPGGDGELFF
TRBJ2-2 NA NA TRBV9 TGTGCCAGCAGCGTAGTAGGCGGGGAGCTGTTTTTT CASSVVGGELFF
TRBJ1-4 NA NA TRBV5-6 TGTGCCAGCAGCCCCGGCGAGCGGAATAATGAAAAACTGTTTTTT CASSPGERNNEKLFF
TRBJ1-1 NA NA TRBV12-5 TGTGCTAGTGGTCCCGGGACCGAGGCTGAAGCTTTCTTT CASGPGTEAEAFF
TRBJ1-1 NA NA TRBV5-1 TGCGCCAGCAGCCCGCGGCTTGAACACTCTGAAGCTTTCTTT CASSPRLEHSEAFF
TRBJ2-5 NA NA TRBV20-1 TGCAGTGCTAATCTAGCATACCAAGAGACCCAGTACTTC CSANLAYQETQYF
TRBJ2-7 NA NA TRBV20-1 TGCAGTGCTAGTGTCCAGGGTGAAGAGCAGTACTTC CSASVQGEEQYF
TRBJ2-5 TRBD1 NA TRBV6-2/TRBV6-3 TGTGCCAGCTTGACGACAGGGGTCGAGACCCAGTACTTC CASLTTGVETQYF
TRBJ2-3 TRBD2 NA TRBV7-2 TGTGCCAGCAGGCATGTAGCGGGAGCCGGCACAGATACGCAGTATTTT CASRHVAGAGTDTQYF
TRBJ2-2 NA NA TRBV6-6 TGTGCCAGCCAAGCGGACTTTCTGAACACCGGGGAGCTGTTTTTT CASQADFLNTGELFF
TRBJ2-2 NA NA TRBV27 TGTGCCAGCAGTTCCGGGCCAATCACCGGGGAGCTGTTTTTT CASSSGPITGELFF
TRBJ1-5 NA NA TRBV6-2/TRBV6-3 TGTGCCAGCAGTTACTCCAGGAATCAGCCCCAGCATTTT CASSYSRNQPQHF
TRBJ1-5 NA NA TRBV20-1 TGCAGTGCTAGTCCCGCGGGGGATAATCAGCCCCAGCATTTT CSASPAGDNQPQHF
TRBJ2-2 NA NA TRBV7-3 TGTGCCAGCAGCTTAGGGGTCCAATCCACCGGGGAGCTGTTTTTT CASSLGVQSTGELFF
TRBJ1-1 NA once TRBV4-1 TGCGCCAGCAGCCAAGATAGTACTGAAGCTTTCTTT CASSQDSTEAFF
TRBJ2-7 NA NA TRBV18 TGTGCCAGCTCCCCCCCGGGCACACTTTCCTACGAGCAGTACTTC CASSPPGTLSYEQYF
TRBJ1-4 NA NA TRBV18 TGTGCCAGCTCACTCCGACAGGTCCAAGGGGAAAAACTGTTTTTT CASSLRQVQGEKLFF
TRBJ1-1 NA NA TRBV20-1 TGCAGTGCTAGTGAGGCTGTAGGAGCTTTCTTT CSASEAVGAFF
TRBJ2-3 NA NA TRBV27 TGTGCCAGCAGTTCTATTACTAGCACAGATACGCAGTATTTT CASSSITSTDTQYF